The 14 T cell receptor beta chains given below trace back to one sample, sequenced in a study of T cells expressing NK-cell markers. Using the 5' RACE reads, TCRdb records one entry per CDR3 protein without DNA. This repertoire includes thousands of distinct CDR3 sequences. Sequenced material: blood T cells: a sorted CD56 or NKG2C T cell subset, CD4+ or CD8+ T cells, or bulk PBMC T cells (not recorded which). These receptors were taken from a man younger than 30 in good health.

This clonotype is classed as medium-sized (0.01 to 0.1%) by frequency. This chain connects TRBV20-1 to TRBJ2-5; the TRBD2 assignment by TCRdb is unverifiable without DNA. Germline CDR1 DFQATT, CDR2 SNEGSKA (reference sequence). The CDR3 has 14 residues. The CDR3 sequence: CSALGLAGVETQYF.

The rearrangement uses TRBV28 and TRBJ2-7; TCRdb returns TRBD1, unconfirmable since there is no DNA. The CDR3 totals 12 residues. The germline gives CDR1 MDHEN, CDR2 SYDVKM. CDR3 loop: CASSFLGAGQYF. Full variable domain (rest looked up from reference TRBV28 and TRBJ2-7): DVKVTQSSRYLVKRTGEKVFLECVQDMDHENMFWYRQDPGLGLRLIYFSYDVKMKEKGDIPEGYSVSREKKERFSLILESASTNQTSMYLCASSFLGAGQYFGPGTRLTVT.

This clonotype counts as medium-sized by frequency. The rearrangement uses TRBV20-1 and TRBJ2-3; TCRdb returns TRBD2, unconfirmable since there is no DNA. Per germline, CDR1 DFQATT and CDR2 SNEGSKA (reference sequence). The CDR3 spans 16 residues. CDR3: CSATIQSGSGTDTQYF.

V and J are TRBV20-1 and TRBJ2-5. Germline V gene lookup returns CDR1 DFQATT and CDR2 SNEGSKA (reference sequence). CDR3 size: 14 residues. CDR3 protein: CSARDVPAEETQYF.

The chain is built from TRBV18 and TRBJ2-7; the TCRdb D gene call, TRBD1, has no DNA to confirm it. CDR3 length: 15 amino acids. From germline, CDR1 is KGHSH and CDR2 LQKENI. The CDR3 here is CASSTGQGASYEQYF.

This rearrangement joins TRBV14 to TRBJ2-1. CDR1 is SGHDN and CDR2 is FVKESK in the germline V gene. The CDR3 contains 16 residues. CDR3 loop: CASSQVRGRSYNEQFF.

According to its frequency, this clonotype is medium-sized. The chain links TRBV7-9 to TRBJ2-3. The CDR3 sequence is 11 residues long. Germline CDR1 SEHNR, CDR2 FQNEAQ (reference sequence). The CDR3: CASSLSDTQYF.

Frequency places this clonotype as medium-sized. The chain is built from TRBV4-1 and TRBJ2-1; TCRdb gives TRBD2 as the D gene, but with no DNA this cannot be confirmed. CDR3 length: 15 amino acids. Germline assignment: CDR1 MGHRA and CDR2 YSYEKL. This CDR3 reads CASSDAQGLTNEQFF.

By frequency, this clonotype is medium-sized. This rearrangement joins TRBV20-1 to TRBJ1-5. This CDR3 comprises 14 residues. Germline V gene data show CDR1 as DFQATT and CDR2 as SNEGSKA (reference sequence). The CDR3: CSALNWEINQPQHF.

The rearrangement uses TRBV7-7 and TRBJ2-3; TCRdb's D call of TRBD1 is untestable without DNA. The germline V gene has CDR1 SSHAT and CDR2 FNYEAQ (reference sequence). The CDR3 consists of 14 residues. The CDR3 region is CASSLGQTTDTQYF.

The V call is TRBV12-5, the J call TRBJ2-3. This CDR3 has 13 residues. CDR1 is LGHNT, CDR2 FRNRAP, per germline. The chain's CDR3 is CASGLKATDTQYF.

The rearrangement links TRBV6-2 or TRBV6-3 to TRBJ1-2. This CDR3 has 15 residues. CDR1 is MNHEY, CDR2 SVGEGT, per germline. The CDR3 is CASSYRANPNYGYTF.

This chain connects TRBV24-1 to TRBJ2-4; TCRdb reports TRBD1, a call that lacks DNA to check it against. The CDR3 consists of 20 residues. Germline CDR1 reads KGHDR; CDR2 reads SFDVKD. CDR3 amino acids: CATTPPLARANLLAKNIQYF.

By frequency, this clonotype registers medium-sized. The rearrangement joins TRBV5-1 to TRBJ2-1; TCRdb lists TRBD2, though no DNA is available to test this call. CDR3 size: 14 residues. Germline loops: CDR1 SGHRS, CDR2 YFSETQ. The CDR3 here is CASSLEVSGSLQFF. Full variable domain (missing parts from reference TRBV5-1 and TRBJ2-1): KAGVTQTPRYLIKTRGQQVTLSCSPISGHRSVSWYQQTPGQGLQFLFEYFSETQRNKGNFPGRFSGRQFSNSRSEMNVSTLELGDSALYLCASSLEVSGSLQFFGPGTRLTVL.